These T cell receptor beta chains were read from a single sample in a study of spatial heterogeneity in lung cancer. A single record per CDR3 protein comes from TCRdb applying MiXCR to the 5' RACE reads. The table shows about 43,000 distinct CDR3 sequences, with 22% occurring only once. Sample: PBMCs, taken at follow-up. These receptors were taken from a female donor with early-stage non-small cell lung cancer. CDR3s include the opening cysteine and the closing phenylalanine or tryptophan. D genes are given only for firm matches. Part of the rows lack a size; the others show once, few, many or a class for expanded clones.

D gene,V gene,J gene,clone size,CDR3 protein,CDR3 DNA
-,TRBV19,TRBJ1-5,many,CASSIAGNQPQHF,TGTGCCAGTAGTATAGCGGGTAATCAGCCCCAGCATTTT
-,TRBV7-8,TRBJ1-4,few,CASSPPTRASYEKLFF,TGTGCCAGCAGCCCCCCGACCCGTGCCTCGTATGAAAAACTGTTTTTT
-,TRBV7-2,TRBJ2-3,once,CASSLRGEFGTDTQYF,TGTGCCAGCAGCTTAAGAGGGGAGTTTGGCACAGATACGCAGTATTTT
-,TRBV20-1,TRBJ2-7,-,CSVAQGTSGEQYF,TGCAGTGTAGCCCAGGGGACCTCAGGCGAGCAGTACTTC
-,TRBV29-1,TRBJ2-5,-,CSVYKAWPEETQYF,TGCAGCGTTTACAAAGCGTGGCCCGAAGAGACCCAGTACTTC
TRBD2,TRBV3-1,TRBJ2-2,-,CASSRTLAGAYTGELFF,TGTGCCAGCAGCCGAACCCTAGCGGGAGCCTACACCGGGGAGCTGTTTTTT
TRBD2,TRBV7-3,TRBJ2-7,many,CASSLREGYEQYF,TGTGCCAGCAGCCTCCGGGAGGGCTACGAGCAGTACTTC
-,TRBV18,TRBJ2-7,many,CASSTSGLSSYEQYF,TGTGCCAGCTCCACCAGTGGATTGAGCTCCTACGAGCAGTACTTC
-,TRBV18,TRBJ1-4,-,CASSSVATNEKLFF,TGTGCCAGCTCATCGGTTGCAACTAATGAAAAACTGTTTTTT
TRBD1,TRBV11-2,TRBJ2-7,few,CASSLVGTGSYEQYF,TGTGCCAGCAGCTTAGTTGGGACAGGATCCTACGAGCAGTACTTC
TRBD2,TRBV20-1,TRBJ2-1,many,CSARFLGLADNEQFF,TGCAGTGCTAGATTCTTGGGACTAGCGGACAATGAGCAGTTCTTC
TRBD2,TRBV6-5,TRBJ2-1,-,CASSWSGGSYNEQFF,TGTGCCAGCAGTTGGAGCGGGGGCTCCTACAATGAGCAGTTCTTC
TRBD1,TRBV5-1,TRBJ2-1,-,CASTRTGQYNEQFF,TGCGCCAGCACCCGGACAGGGCAGTACAATGAGCAGTTCTTC
TRBD2,TRBV15,TRBJ2-3,few,CATSRRLAGATDTQYF,TGTGCCACCAGCCGTCGACTAGCGGGGGCCACAGATACGCAGTATTTT
-,TRBV27,TRBJ1-1,few,CASSLSFDNQNTEAFF,TGTGCCAGCAGTTTATCCTTCGACAACCAGAACACTGAAGCTTTCTTT
TRBD2,TRBV9,TRBJ2-1,few,CASSTLFSGLAGVDEQFF,TGTGCCAGCAGCACCCTGTTTTCGGGACTAGCGGGAGTCGATGAGCAGTTCTTC
-,TRBV30,TRBJ2-3,many,CAWKGVDTQYF,TGTGCCTGGAAGGGGGTGGATACGCAGTATTTT
TRBD1,TRBV7-9,TRBJ1-4,-,CASRSGTENEKLFF,TGTGCCAGCAGGTCCGGGACAGAGAATGAAAAACTGTTTTTT
TRBD2,TRBV7-2,TRBJ2-3,-,CASSLEGLVIITQYF,TGTGCCAGCAGCTTAGAGGGACTAGTGATAATTACGCAGTATTTT
-,TRBV6-1,TRBJ1-6,few,CASRSTGKGSPLHF,TGTGCCAGCAGATCCACAGGGAAAGGTTCACCCCTCCACTTT
-,TRBV5-6,TRBJ1-2,many,CASRSNSGTFPIVRGYTF,TGTGCCAGCAGGTCAAATTCCGGGACGTTCCCAATTGTCCGCGGCTACACCTTC
-,TRBV29-1,TRBJ1-1,few,CSVADLQAEAFF,TGCAGCGTTGCCGATTTGCAGGCTGAAGCTTTCTTT
-,TRBV7-3,TRBJ2-2,-,CASSLTRAAGELFF,TGTGCCAGCAGCTTAACGCGAGCTGCCGGGGAGCTGTTTTTT
-,TRBV27,TRBJ1-5,few,CASSLARGGIPNQPQHF,TGTGCCAGCAGTTTAGCGCGGGGCGGGATTCCCAATCAGCCCCAGCATTTT
-,TRBV19,TRBJ2-2,few,CASSIGGFGVTGELFF,TGTGCCAGTAGTATCGGCGGGTTCGGGGTGACCGGGGAGCTGTTTTTT
-,TRBV11-3,TRBJ2-1,-,CASTSSVSYNEQFF,TGTGCCAGCACTAGTAGCGTCTCCTACAATGAGCAGTTCTTC
-,TRBV6-5,TRBJ1-2,few,CASSFTRGSYTF,TGTGCCAGCAGTTTCACCAGGGGCAGCTACACCTTC
-,TRBV9,TRBJ1-2,few,CASSPAVDYGYTF,TGTGCCAGCAGTCCGGCCGTCGACTATGGCTACACCTTC
-,TRBV20-1,TRBJ1-1,few,CSARRAYSNTEAFF,TGCAGTGCTAGAAGGGCCTACTCGAACACTGAAGCTTTCTTT
-,TRBV12-3/TRBV12-4,TRBJ2-7,many,CASSLPGHPNEQYF,TGTGCCAGCAGTCTCCCGGGCCACCCCAACGAGCAGTACTTC
-,TRBV5-1,TRBJ1-1,many,CASSLDGGNTEAFF,TGCGCCAGCAGCTTGGATGGGGGGAACACTGAAGCTTTCTTT
-,TRBV5-5,TRBJ2-7,many,CASSEGLTYEQYF,TGTGCCAGCAGCGAGGGTCTGACTTACGAGCAGTACTTC
-,TRBV20-1,TRBJ2-7,few,CSARQGTGEQYF,TGCAGTGCTAGACAGGGGACTGGCGAGCAGTACTTC
-,TRBV9,TRBJ1-2,few,CASSVDPTGYGYTF,TGTGCCAGCAGCGTAGATCCAACAGGCTATGGCTACACCTTC
TRBD1,TRBV15,TRBJ1-2,once,CATSTTGGASGYTF,TGTGCCACCAGCACTACAGGGGGCGCGAGTGGCTACACCTTC
-,TRBV29-1,TRBJ2-6,-,CSVEIQPSGANVLTF,TGCAGCGTTGAGATCCAGCCCTCTGGGGCCAACGTCCTGACTTTC
-,TRBV7-3,TRBJ1-2,few,CASSLNPTENYGYTF,TGTGCCAGCAGCTTAAATCCCACAGAAAACTATGGCTACACCTTC
TRBD2,TRBV7-3,TRBJ2-1,-,CASSPGGASYNEQFF,TGTGCCAGCAGCCCCGGGGGGGCCTCCTACAATGAGCAGTTCTTC
-,TRBV29-1,TRBJ1-5,many,CSASGTENQPQHF,TGCAGCGCCTCCGGGACGGAGAATCAGCCCCAGCATTTT
TRBD1,TRBV7-9,TRBJ2-5,medium-sized,CASSPRLGWKTGGKETQYF,TGTGCCAGCAGCCCCCGACTAGGGTGGAAGACAGGGGGGAAGGAGACCCAGTACTTC
TRBD2,TRBV7-6,TRBJ2-3,-,CASSFSGERSDTQYF,TGTGCCAGCAGCTTTAGCGGGGAGAGATCAGATACGCAGTATTTT
TRBD1,TRBV11-2,TRBJ1-1,-,CASSRGQGPMNTEAFF,TGTGCCAGCAGCCGTGGACAGGGACCCATGAACACTGAAGCTTTCTTT
-,TRBV11-1,TRBJ2-3,-,CASSFVGTDTQYF,TGTGCCAGCAGCTTCGTTGGCACAGATACGCAGTATTTT
TRBD2,TRBV11-2,TRBJ2-1,few,CASSLGLAEVRNEQFF,TGTGCCAGCAGCCTCGGACTAGCGGAGGTACGGAATGAGCAGTTCTTC
TRBD2,TRBV5-1,TRBJ2-1,many,CASSLSLAGLNEQFF,TGCGCCAGCAGCTTGAGTCTAGCGGGGCTCAATGAGCAGTTCTTC